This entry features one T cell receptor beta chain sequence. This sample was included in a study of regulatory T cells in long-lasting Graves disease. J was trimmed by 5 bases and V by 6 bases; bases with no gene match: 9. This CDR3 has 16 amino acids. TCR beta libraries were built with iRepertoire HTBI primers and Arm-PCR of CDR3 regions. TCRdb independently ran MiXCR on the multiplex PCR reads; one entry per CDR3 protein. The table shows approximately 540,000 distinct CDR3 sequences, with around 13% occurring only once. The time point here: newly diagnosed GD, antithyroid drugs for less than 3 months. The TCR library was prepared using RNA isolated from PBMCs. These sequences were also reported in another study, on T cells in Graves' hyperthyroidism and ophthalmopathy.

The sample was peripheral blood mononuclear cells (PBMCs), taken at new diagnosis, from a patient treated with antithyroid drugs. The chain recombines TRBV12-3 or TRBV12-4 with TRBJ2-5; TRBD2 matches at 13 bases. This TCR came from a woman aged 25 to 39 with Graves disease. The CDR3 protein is CASSRSLLAGGETQYF. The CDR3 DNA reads TGTGCCAGCAGCCGAAGCCTACTAGCGGGAGGGGAGACCCAGTACTTC.